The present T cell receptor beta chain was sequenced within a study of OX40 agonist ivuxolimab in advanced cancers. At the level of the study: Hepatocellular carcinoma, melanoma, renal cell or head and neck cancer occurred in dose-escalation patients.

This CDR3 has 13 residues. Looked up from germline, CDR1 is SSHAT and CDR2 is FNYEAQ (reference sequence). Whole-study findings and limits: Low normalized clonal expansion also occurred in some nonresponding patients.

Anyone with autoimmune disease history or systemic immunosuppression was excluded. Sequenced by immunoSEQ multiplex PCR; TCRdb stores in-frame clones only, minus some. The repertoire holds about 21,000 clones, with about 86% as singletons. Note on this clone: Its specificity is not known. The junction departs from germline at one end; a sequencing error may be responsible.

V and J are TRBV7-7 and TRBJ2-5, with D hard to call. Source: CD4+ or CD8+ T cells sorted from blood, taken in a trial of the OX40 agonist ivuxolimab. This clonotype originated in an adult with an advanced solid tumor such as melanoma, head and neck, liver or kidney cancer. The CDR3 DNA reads TGTGCTAGCAGCTTAGCCCCAGGAGAGACCCAGTACTTC. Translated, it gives CASSLAPGETQYF.